The 24 T cell receptor beta chains given below trace back to one sample, sequenced in a study of shared clonotypes between healthy human individuals. TCRdb keeps only in-frame clones here, not all; method: immunoSEQ multiplex PCR. The data hold approximately 2,000,000 clones, with 92% observed a single time. The material sequenced was naive CD4+ T cells from PBMCs. Noted subset: CD45RA+ positively selected. These receptor sequences come from a man between 18 and 35 years old in good health. Some clones in this sample may be carry-over from other donors' samples.

The rearrangement uses TRBV19 and TRBJ2-5; D possibly matches TRBD1 or TRBD2 (6 bases each). Trimming cost V 3 bases and J 5 bases, with 16 bases left between them. Looked up from germline, CDR1 is LNHDA and CDR2 is SQIVND (reference sequence). The CDR3 consists of 15 residues. CDR3 in amino acids: CASSIFSGGGETQYF. The CDR3 nucleotides are TGTGCCAGTAGTATTTTCAGCGGAGGGGGGGAGACCCAGTACTTC.

This clone appeared a few times. The chain uses TRBV28 and TRBJ2-7; D gene ambiguous. The germline gives CDR1 MDHEN, CDR2 SYDVKM. Trimming took off 2 bases at V and 1 base at J, with 12 bases between the two ends. This CDR3 region has 15 residues. The CDR3 here is CASSLLGPESYEQYF. CDR3 DNA sequence: TGTGCCAGCAGTTTACTGGGTCCGGAGTCCTACGAGCAGTACTTC.

This rearrangement joins TRBV9 to TRBJ2-1, with 13 bases fitting TRBD2. Germline V gene data show CDR1 as SGDLS and CDR2 as YYNGEE. The CDR3 has 15 amino acids. The junction had 4 bases not matched to a gene; V was cut back by 4 bases and J by 6 bases. CDR3 bases: TGTGCCAGCAGCTTCCGGACTAGCGGGGGCAATGAGCAGTTCTTC. Translating gives CASSFRTSGGNEQFF.

This chain uses TRBV18 with TRBJ2-1; D unresolved. The CDR3 totals 14 residues. V was pared by 0 bases and J by 5 bases, with 8 bases between. CDR1 is KGHSH, CDR2 LQKENI, per germline. CDR3 coding DNA: TGTGCCAGCTCACCACCGGCCAGTGACAATGAGCAGTTCTTC. Its protein product is CASSPPASDNEQFF.

This clone is a singleton in its sample. The rearrangement joins TRBV10-3 to TRBJ2-1; 9 nucleotides match TRBD2. The CDR3 loop spans 16 amino acids. V gave up 0 bases and J gave up 15 bases; unmatched junction bases: 15. Germline V gene lookup returns CDR1 ENHRY and CDR2 SYGVKD. CDR3 sequence: CAISESSSSSRGRVFF. In DNA, the CDR3 is TGTGCCATCAGTGAGTCCTCCTCATCGAGCCGCGGGAGGGTGTTCTTC.

CDR3 sequence reads: CASSIDLGSGYTF. The CDR3 DNA reads TGTGCCAGTAGTATAGATCTGGGTAGCGGCTACACCTTC. The chain joins TRBV19 to TRBJ1-2; D call uncertain. V was cut by 0 bases and J by 8 bases, with 10 bases left in between. CDR3 length: 13 residues. Germline values: CDR1 LNHDA, CDR2 SQIVND (reference sequence).

Concerning this clone itself: Germline and junction disagree at one end, which may indicate a read error. The rearrangement joins TRBV5-1 to TRBJ1-3, with D possibly matching TRBD1 (6 bases). CDR3 length equals 15 residues. The germline V gene has CDR1 SGHRS and CDR2 YFSETQ. The CDR3 loop reads CARSRGGEAGNTIYF. Here the CDR3 DNA reads TGCGCCCGCAGCCGAGGGGGGGAGGCTGGAAACACCATATATTTT. Complete variable domain (other parts from reference TRBV5-1 and TRBJ1-3): KAGVTQTPRYLIKTRGQQVTLSCSPISGHRSVSWYQQTPGQGLQFLFEYFSETQRNKGNFPGRFSGRQFSNSRSEMNVSTLELGDSALYLCARSRGGEAGNTIYFGEGSWLTVV.

The CDR3 loop is CASSFHTGEGETQYF. In DNA form, the CDR3 reads TGCGCCAGCAGCTTCCATACCGGGGAAGGGGAGACCCAGTACTTC. The chain is built from TRBV5-1 and TRBJ2-5; TRBD2 might be the D (5 bases). Germline V gene sequence: CDR1 SGHRS, CDR2 YFSETQ. Deletions cut 2 bases from V and 5 bases from J, with 16 bases between. CDR3 length: 15 amino acids.

The rearrangement links TRBV11-2 to TRBJ2-1; 7 bases are a match to TRBD2. V shed 7 bases, J shed 7 bases, and the junction held 16 bases outside the gene matches. Germline-derived CDR1 and CDR2 are SGHAT and FQNNGV. The CDR3 totals 16 residues. The CDR3 region has the DNA TGTGCCAGCACAGACTTGGGGGGAGGGCACTCAAATGAGCAGTTCTTC. Its translation is CASTDLGGGHSNEQFF.

The chain carries TRBV5-1 and TRBJ2-7, with 8 bases identical to TRBD2. Germline loops: CDR1 SGHRS, CDR2 YFSETQ. The CDR3 has 14 residues. The ends lost 3 bases at V and 5 bases at J; junction bases unmatched: 7. CDR3 nucleotides: TGCGCCAGCAGCTCCGGGACCGGGAGGGACGAGCAGTACTTC. This sequence encodes CASSSGTGRDEQYF.

The chain has TRBV28 and TRBJ2-5; maybe TRBD1 (6 bases). CDR1 and CDR2 (germline): MDHEN, SYDVKM. This CDR3 is 18 amino acids long. Trimming stripped 8 bases from V and 2 bases from J, with 27 bases between. The CDR3 protein is CASPGEEPGDFTQETQYF. CDR3 sequence (DNA): TGTGCCAGCCCGGGCGAGGAGCCAGGGGATTTCACACAAGAGACCCAGTACTTC.

The chain carries TRBV7-3 and TRBJ2-1; maybe TRBD1 (5 bases). The germline V and J ends were trimmed by 6 bases and 7 bases, with 13 bases remaining between them. This CDR3 spans 13 amino acids. Germline values: CDR1 SGHTA, CDR2 FQGTGA. Written as DNA, the CDR3 is TGTGCCAGCAGACCCCCCGGACAAAATGAGCAGTTCTTC. Translated, it gives CASRPPGQNEQFF.

The count of this clone is one. The J gene is TRBJ2-1, the V gene TRBV5-1; 8 positions agree with TRBD1. The J segment lost 7 bases and the V segment lost 6 bases, leaving 9 bases of the junction unmatched. This CDR3 is built from 14 residues. Germline V gene data show CDR1 as SGHRS and CDR2 as YFSETQ. CDR3 amino acids: CASKRQGNPNEQFF. In DNA, the CDR3 is TGCGCCAGCAAACGACAGGGGAATCCTAATGAGCAGTTCTTC.

This sequence joins TRBV10-2 and TRBJ1-2; D is unresolved. V lost 10 bases and J 4 bases, leaving 13 bases between the germline ends. The CDR3 has 12 residues. Germline V lookup: CDR1 WSHSY, CDR2 SAAADI. In nucleotides, the CDR3 is TGCGCCACCACGGGTTCTGGCTATGGCTACACCTTC. Its protein product is CATTGSGYGYTF.

J is TRBJ1-5 and V is TRBV5-1; possibly TRBD1 for D (5 bases). This CDR3 is 15 amino acids long. V was pared by 0 bases and J by 5 bases, with 12 bases between. Germline V gene lookup returns CDR1 SGHRS and CDR2 YFSETQ. The DNA for the CDR3 is TGCGCCAGCAGCTTGGGGGGCGAGAGTTATCAGCCCCAGCATTTT. This translates into CASSLGGESYQPQHF.

This clone came up once. V is TRBV27 and J is TRBJ2-7; the D is unclear. Germline V gene lookup returns CDR1 MNHEY and CDR2 SMNVEV (reference sequence). This CDR3 is built from 13 residues. Trimming stripped 6 bases from V and 2 bases from J, with 11 bases between. The CDR3 region is CASSFRFAYEQYF. As DNA, the CDR3 is TGTGCCAGCAGCTTCCGATTCGCCTACGAGCAGTACTTC.

Concerning this clone itself: Other DNA sequences in this sample translate to the same CDR3. This chain uses TRBV19 with TRBJ2-7, with unresolved D. This CDR3 is 14 amino acids long. Trimming removed 3 bases at V and 3 bases at J, with 12 bases between. From germline, CDR1 is LNHDA and CDR2 SQIVND (reference sequence). The CDR3 spells CASSIGQGYYEQYF. The CDR3 bases are TGTGCCAGTAGTATTGGCCAAGGGTACTACGAGCAGTACTTC.

Comments on this clone: One end of the junction fails to match germline, which may point to a read error. The chain links TRBV28 to TRBJ2-3; D might be TRBD2 (7 bases). The CDR3 sequence is 15 residues long. Germline lookup yields CDR1 MDHEN and CDR2 SYDVKM. The CDR3 coding sequence is TGTGCCATCAGTAGGGGGGGGGAAGGCACAGATACGCAGTATTTT. It is translated as CAISRGGEGTDTQYF.

Only one count was recorded for this clone. The rearrangement joins TRBV28 to TRBJ2-7; D not resolved. The CDR3 runs to 15 residues. V shed 5 bases and J shed 2 bases, with 16 bases lying between them. The germline V gene has CDR1 MDHEN and CDR2 SYDVKM. This CDR3 is CASSPRTYPPYEQYF. CDR3 DNA sequence: TGTGCCAGCAGTCCCCGAACATATCCCCCCTACGAGCAGTACTTC.

The genes are TRBV9 and TRBJ1-4; D unresolved. The CDR3 spans 20 residues. Deletions cut 3 bases from V and 4 bases from J, with 28 bases between. Germline CDR1 is SGDLS and CDR2 is YYNGEE. The CDR3: CASSAPTTRSGGQFNEKLFF. The CDR3 DNA sequence: TGTGCCAGCAGCGCCCCTACCACTCGCTCCGGCGGCCAATTTAATGAAAAACTGTTTTTT.

J is TRBJ1-2 and V is TRBV28; no clear D gene. The CDR3 is 13 residues long. V was trimmed by 4 bases and J by 3 bases, leaving 9 bases between them. CDR1 and CDR2 from the germline V gene are MDHEN and SYDVKM. The CDR3 protein is CASSWGGDYGYTF. The DNA for the CDR3 is TGTGCCAGCAGTTGGGGTGGTGACTATGGCTACACCTTC.

Details on this clone: This specimen includes other DNA sequences encoding the same CDR3. The chain carries TRBV11-3 and TRBJ2-1, with D possibly TRBD1 on 6 matching bases. CDR1 and CDR2 from the germline V gene are SGHNT and YENEEA. The CDR3 runs to 15 residues. Deletions cut 0 bases from V and 2 bases from J, with 8 bases between. The CDR3 DNA reads TGTGCCAGCAGCTTAGAAGGGGGACCCTACAATGAGCAGTTCTTC. Translated, it gives CASSLEGGPYNEQFF. The full variable domain, with the rest looked up from reference TRBV11-3 and TRBJ2-1, is EAGVVQSPRYKIIEKKQPVAFWCNPISGHNTLYWYLQNLGQGPELLIRYENEEAVDDSQLPKDRFSAERLKGVDSTLKIQPAELGDSAVYLCASSLEGGPYNEQFFGPGTRLTVL.

The gene calls are TRBV27 and TRBJ1-1, with D perhaps TRBD1 (6 bases). Between the trimmed V and J ends, which lost 6 bases and 5 bases, there was a span of 13 bases. Germline V gene sequence: CDR1 MNHEY, CDR2 SMNVEV (reference sequence). This CDR3 region has 13 residues. The CDR3 loop reads CASRARGGTEAFF. The CDR3 DNA sequence: TGTGCCAGCAGGGCCAGGGGTGGGACTGAAGCTTTCTTT.

V usage is TRBV19 and J usage is TRBJ1-2; tentatively, D is TRBD1 (6 bases). Germline V CDR1 and CDR2: LNHDA, SQIVND (reference sequence). This CDR3 region has 14 residues. Trimming cost V 7 bases and J 4 bases, with 16 bases left between them. Written as DNA, the CDR3 is TGTGCCAGTAATCACCCGGACAGAACCTATGGCTACACCTTC. Amino acids: CASNHPDRTYGYTF.